This is a list of T cell receptor beta chains from one sample in a study of cytomegalovirus exposure and HLA in healthy donors. Repertoires were generated with immunoSEQ multiplex PCR, while TCRdb's copy carries only in-frame clones and drops some. This sample's table reports fewer than 95,000 clones. The sample was PBMCs. The receptors stem from a woman aged 40 to 55 in good health and CMV-seropositive. The CDR3 runs from the conserved cysteine through the conserved F or W. D genes are given only for firm matches.

V	D	J	DNA	CDR3
TRBV18	.	TRBJ2-2	TGTGCCAGCTCACCATCTTGGGGCACGGGCACCGGGGAGCTGTTTTTT	CASSPSWGTGTGELFF
TRBV4-2	.	TRBJ2-2	TGTGCCAGCAGCCAGGTAGACTACACCGGGGAGCTGTTTTTT	CASSQVDYTGELFF
TRBV18	.	TRBJ1-1	TGTGCCAGCTCACCACTTCCGACAAACACTGAAGCTTTCTTT	CASSPLPTNTEAFF
TRBV7-9	.	TRBJ1-2	TGTGCCAGCAGCCCTCTCCCCATGTCCAGGGCAAACTATGGCTACACCTTC	CASSPLPMSRANYGYTF
TRBV27	.	TRBJ2-7	TGTGCCAGCAGTTCCCCCGGGACTCCTCTGGGAGAGCAGTACTTC	CASSSPGTPLGEQYF
TRBV19	TRBD1	TRBJ2-5	TGTGCCACCCAACCCGGGACAGCATCCATTCAAGAGACCCAGTACTTC	CATQPGTASIQETQYF
TRBV5-1	.	TRBJ2-2	TGCGCCAGCAGGGAGGGTCTGGCGAACACCGGGGAGCTGTTTTTT	CASREGLANTGELFF
TRBV2	.	TRBJ2-7	TGTGCCAGCGGGCCCTTTTACGAGCAGTACTTC	CASGPFYEQYF
TRBV27	TRBD2	TRBJ2-3	TGTGCCAGCAGGACCGTCCGGAGAGCGGGGGAAACCACAGATACGCAGTATTTT	CASRTVRRAGETTDTQYF
TRBV9	TRBD1	TRBJ1-2	TGTGCCAGCAGCGTAGGTGGGACAGGGGTCGGCTACACCTTC	CASSVGGTGVGYTF